The 2 T cell receptor beta chains given below trace back to one sample, sequenced in a study of Graves' ophthalmopathy and Graves' hyperthyroidism (dated by TCRdb to about 2018). The instrument was an Illumina HiSeq 2000. TCR beta CDR3 regions were amplified from RNA transcripts for repertoire sequencing. The first round of RT-PCR was done with HTBI primers and the Qiagen OneStep RT-PCR kit, and was followed by a second round of multiplex PCR, then size selection and purification. The public reads were reanalyzed by TCRdb: fastp trimming at Q25, MiXCR alignment, in-frame beta chains only. Rows with one shared CDR3 protein collapse into an entry with the most common genes and DNA. For this sample there are about 500,000 distinct CDR3 sequences; approximately 35% appear just once. Around 4.6% of the sample belongs to the ten largest clones. Source material: peripheral blood or thyroid tissue (not recorded which). Receptors were obtained from an adult man with Graves' hyperthyroidism.

This clonotype appeared many times. The chain couples TRBV2 to TRBJ2-2; D remains unclear. The CDR3 spans 14 residues. V gave up 3 bases and J gave up 3 bases, with 8 bases separating them. The germline CDR1 and CDR2 sequences are SNHLY and FYNNEI. CDR3 amino acids: CASSDWQHTGELFF. DNA of the CDR3: TGTGCCAGCAGTGACTGGCAGCACACCGGGGAGCTGTTTTTT. Full variable domain (outside the CDR3, taken from reference TRBV2 and TRBJ2-2): EPEVTQTPSHQVTQMGQEVILRCVPISNHLYFYWYRQILGQKVEFLVSFYNNEISEKSEIFDDQFSVERPDGSNFTLKIRSTKLEDSAMYFCASSDWQHTGELFFGEGSRLTVL.

The J gene is TRBJ2-5, the V gene TRBV2, with 7 bases lining up with TRBD1. Germline lookup yields CDR1 SNHLY and CDR2 FYNNEI. The CDR3 extends over 15 amino acids. V lost 6 bases to trimming and J lost 11 bases; unmatched junction nucleotides: 18. The CDR3 reads CASRARGTVPTGQYF. For the CDR3, the DNA is TGTGCCAGCAGAGCCAGAGGGACAGTCCCGACTGGGCAGTACTTC.